This T cell receptor beta chain was documented in a study of blood T cell repertoires in COVID-19. Clones were sequenced by immunoSEQ multiplex PCR, and TCRdb holds only the in-frame ones, with some missing. The sample includes some 66,000 clones, roughly 80% of them seen just once. Per germline, CDR1 MGHRA and CDR2 YSYEKL. The V end was cut by 0 bases, the J end by 4 bases, with 10 bases between. The length of the CDR3 is 15 residues. Sequencing was performed on peripheral blood. This chain links TRBV4-1 with TRBJ2-4; D is ambiguous. This receptor was identified in a man in his 60s with acute or convalescent COVID-19. CDR3 DNA: TGCGCCAGCAGCCAAGATTTACAGCCGAAAAACATTCAGTACTTC. Its translation: CASSQDLQPKNIQYF.